What follows are 13 T cell receptor beta chains derived from one specimen sequenced in a study of lymphopenia after photon versus proton radiotherapy. TCRdb's table, derived via immunoSEQ multiplex PCR, lists solely in-frame clones and lacks some. This sample has 40,000 to 45,000 clones, with approximately 86% found just once. The sample was peripheral blood, taken from a patient treated with proton-based radiotherapy. These receptors were obtained from a woman between 70 and 85 years old with pancreatic cancer. Some clones in this sample may be carry-over from other donors' samples.

This clone came up once. An end of the junction differs from the germline gene, which may be a read error. The V gene is TRBV19, the J gene TRBJ1-4; D gene unclear. There are 13 residues in the CDR3. Germline CDR1 is LNHDA and CDR2 is SQIVND (reference sequence). This chain's CDR3 is CASRIAQTEKLFF. DNA for the CDR3: TGTGCCAGTAGAATAGCACAGACCGAAAAACTGTTTTTT.

CDR3 region: CASSQVLAGTYEQYF. CDR3 coding DNA: TGTGCCAGCAGCCAAGTACTAGCGGGAACCTACGAGCAGTACTTC. This chain connects TRBV4-2 to TRBJ2-7, with 10 nucleotides matching TRBD2. The CDR3 covers 15 residues. V gave up 1 base and J gave up 2 bases; unmatched junction bases: 2. Per the germline V gene, CDR1 is LGHNA and CDR2 is YNFKEQ.

This clone was detected once. This chain links TRBV4-3 with TRBJ1-2; 7 nucleotides agree with TRBD1. The CDR3 has 14 residues. J gave up 8 bases and V 4 bases, and 10 bases lay outside the gene matches. CDR1 LGHNA and CDR2 YSLEER come from the germline V gene. This CDR3 reads CASSPNPDRKGYTF. The CDR3 nucleotides read TGCGCCAGCAGCCCTAATCCGGACAGGAAAGGCTACACCTTC.

Worth noting for this clone: Within the sample, other DNA sequences also encode this same CDR3. V is TRBV7-2 and J is TRBJ2-5; 8 nucleotides match TRBD2. From germline, CDR1 is SGHTA and CDR2 FQGNSA. The CDR3 runs 16 residues. V trimming: 1 base; J trimming: 2 bases; junction bases outside the gene matches: 6. The chain's CDR3 is CASSLGQGLGQETQYF. The CDR3 nucleotides are TGTGCCAGCAGCTTAGGTCAGGGACTAGGTCAAGAGACCCAGTACTTC. The full variable domain, its missing parts supplied by reference TRBV7-2 and TRBJ2-5, is GAGVSQSPSNKVTEKGKDVELRCDPISGHTALYWYRQSLGQGLEFLIYFQGNSAPDKSGLPSDRFSAERTGGSVSTLTIQRTQQEDSAVYLCASSLGQGLGQETQYFGPGTRLLVL.

This chain links TRBV5-1 with TRBJ2-3; the match to TRBD2 covers 8 bases. Germline V CDR1 and CDR2: SGHRS, YFSETQ. With 0 bases clipped from V and 5 bases from J, the junction kept 2 bases outside the gene matches. The CDR3 consists of 14 residues. The CDR3 protein is CASSLELAEDTQYF. The CDR3 DNA follows: TGCGCCAGCAGCTTGGAACTAGCGGAAGATACGCAGTATTTT.

This chain links TRBV6-9 with TRBJ1-2; D not resolved. Trimming left V 2 bases short and J 7 bases short, with 20 bases between. Germline V lookup: CDR1 MNHGY, CDR2 SVAAGI. This CDR3 contains 16 residues. The CDR3 DNA reads as TGTGCCAGCAGTTATACCCCTCAGGAGCGCCTATTTGGCTACACCTTC. Amino acids: CASSYTPQERLFGYTF.

The chain links TRBV2 to TRBJ2-7; TRBD1 agrees at 8 bases. V was clipped by 6 bases and J by 2 bases; unmatched bases: 12. The CDR3 is 16 amino acids. Germline CDR1 reads SNHLY; CDR2 reads FYNNEI. The CDR3 DNA is TGTGCCAGCAGAGGGACAGGTCAGAATTCCCCCTACGAGCAGTACTTC. This translates into CASRGTGQNSPYEQYF.

The chain couples TRBV5-6 to TRBJ2-3, with TRBD2 identical over 15 bases. The CDR3 spans 17 residues. V lost 3 bases, J lost 5 bases, and 7 bases stayed unmatched. The germline gives CDR1 SGHDT, CDR2 YYEEEE. Here the CDR3 DNA reads TGTGCCAGCAGCTCGGGACTAGCGGGAGGCGGGGGAGATACGCAGTATTTT. Translation gives CASSSGLAGGGGDTQYF.

The V gene is TRBV10-3, the J gene TRBJ2-7, with 12 bases identical to TRBD2. The CDR3 has 14 amino acids. Trimming took 7 bases from V and 6 from J; bases not matched to a gene: 7. In germline, CDR1 is ENHRY, CDR2 SYGVKD. CDR3 DNA sequence: TGTGCCATCACTAGCGGGAGGGCCCACGGCGAGCAGTACTTC. Its translation: CAITSGRAHGEQYF.

V gene TRBV28 combines with J gene TRBJ2-5, with D tentatively TRBD1 (5 bases). This CDR3 is built from 13 residues. The germline CDR1 and CDR2 sequences are MDHEN and SYDVKM. The V end lost 2 bases, the J end lost 7 bases, and 11 bases lay between the germline ends. The DNA of the CDR3 is TGTGCCAGCAGTTTAGACAGTTATAGGACCCAGTACTTC. Translation gives CASSLDSYRTQYF. The full variable domain, rest sourced from reference TRBV28 and TRBJ2-5, is DVKVTQSSRYLVKRTGEKVFLECVQDMDHENMFWYRQDPGLGLRLIYFSYDVKMKEKGDIPEGYSVSREKKERFSLILESASTNQTSMYLCASSLDSYRTQYFGPGTRLLVL.

Written as DNA, the CDR3 is TGTGCCAGCAGTTTCTCAGGGGGCCCCGGAGGAAACATTCAGTACTTC. Its translation is CASSFSGGPGGNIQYF. The chain uses TRBV28 and TRBJ2-4; TRBD1 matches 8 bases. CDR1 is MDHEN and CDR2 is SYDVKM in the germline V gene. V shed 3 bases, J shed 6 bases, and the junction held 10 bases outside the gene matches. The CDR3 runs 16 residues.

V is TRBV5-1 and J is TRBJ2-5; 11 bases agree with TRBD2. CDR1 is SGHRS, CDR2 YFSETQ, per germline. The CDR3 is made up of 16 amino acids. Unmatched junction bases numbered 6, after V lost 3 bases and J lost 2 bases. CDR3 coding DNA: TGCGCCAGCAGCTCCGGACTAGCGGGCCAACAAGAGACCCAGTACTTC. Its protein is CASSSGLAGQQETQYF. Based on the CDR3 plus reference TRBV5-1 and TRBJ2-5, the full variable domain is KAGVTQTPRYLIKTRGQQVTLSCSPISGHRSVSWYQQTPGQGLQFLFEYFSETQRNKGNFPGRFSGRQFSNSRSEMNVSTLELGDSALYLCASSSGLAGQQETQYFGPGTRLLVL.

The V call is TRBV21-1, the J call TRBJ1-2; TRBD1 is taken as the D call from the table, unchecked against the DNA. TRBV21-1 is tagged as a pseudogene. The CDR3 length is 15 residues. The DNA for the CDR3 is TGTGCCAGCAGCAAACGGGACAGCCCCTCGGACGGCTACACCTTC. Encoded protein: CASSKRDSPSDGYTF.